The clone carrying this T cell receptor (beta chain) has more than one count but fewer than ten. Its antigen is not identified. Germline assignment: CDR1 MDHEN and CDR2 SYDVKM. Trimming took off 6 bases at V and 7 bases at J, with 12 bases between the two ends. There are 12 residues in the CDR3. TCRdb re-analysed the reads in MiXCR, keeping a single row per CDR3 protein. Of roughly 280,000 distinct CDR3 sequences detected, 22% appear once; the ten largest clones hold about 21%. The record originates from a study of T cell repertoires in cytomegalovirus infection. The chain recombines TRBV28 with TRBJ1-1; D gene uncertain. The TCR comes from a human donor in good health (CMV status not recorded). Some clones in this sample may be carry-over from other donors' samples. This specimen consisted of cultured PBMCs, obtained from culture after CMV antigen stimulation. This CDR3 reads CASSLGSGEAFF. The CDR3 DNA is TGTGCCAGCAGCCTCGGCAGCGGTGAAGCTTTCTTT.